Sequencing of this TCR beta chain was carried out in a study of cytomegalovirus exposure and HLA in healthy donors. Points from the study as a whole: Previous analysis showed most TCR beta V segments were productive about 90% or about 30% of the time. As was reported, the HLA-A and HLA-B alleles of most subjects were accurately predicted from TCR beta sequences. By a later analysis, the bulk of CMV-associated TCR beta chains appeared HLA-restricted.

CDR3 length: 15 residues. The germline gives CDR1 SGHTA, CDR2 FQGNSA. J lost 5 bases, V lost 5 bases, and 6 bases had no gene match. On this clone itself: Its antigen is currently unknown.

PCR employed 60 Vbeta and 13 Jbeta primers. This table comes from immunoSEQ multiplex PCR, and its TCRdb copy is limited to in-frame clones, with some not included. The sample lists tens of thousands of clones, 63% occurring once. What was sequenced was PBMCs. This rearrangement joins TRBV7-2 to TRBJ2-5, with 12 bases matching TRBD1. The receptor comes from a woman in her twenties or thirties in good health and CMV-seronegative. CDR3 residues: CASSLSGQGAETQYF. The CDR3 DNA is TGTGCCAGCAGCCTCTCGGGACAGGGGGCTGAGACCCAGTACTTC.